The 14 T cell receptor beta chains in this list originate from one sample, sequenced in a study of OX40 agonist ivuxolimab in advanced cancers. Libraries were prepared by immunoSEQ multiplex PCR; TCRdb keeps only in-frame clonotypes and omits some of them. In the table there are 15,000 to 20,000 clones, about four fifths of which are singletons. The sample consisted of CD4+ or CD8+ T cells sorted from blood, taken in a trial of the OX40 agonist ivuxolimab. The receptors stem from an adult with an advanced solid tumor such as melanoma, head and neck, liver or kidney cancer.

This sequence joins TRBV5-4 and TRBJ2-7; tentatively, D is TRBD1 or TRBD2 (5 bases each). Germline V lookup: CDR1 SGHNT, CDR2 YYREEE (reference sequence). Trimming removed 0 bases at V and 2 bases at J, with 15 bases between. CDR3 length: 16 residues. The CDR3 nucleotides are TGTGCCAGCAGCTTGGGGGGACGGCCGGGGACCTACGAGCAGTACTTC. Protein sequence: CASSLGGRPGTYEQYF. Supplemented by reference TRBV5-4 and TRBJ2-7, the full variable domain reads ETGVTQSPTHLIKTRGQQVTLRCSSQSGHNTVSWYQQALGQGPQFIFQYYREEENGRGNFPPRFSGLQFPNYSSELNVNALELDDSALYLCASSLGGRPGTYEQYFGPGTRLTVT.

This clone showed up just once. The V and J genes are TRBV6-1 and TRBJ2-5; perhaps TRBD1 as D (5 bases). CDR3 length equals 15 residues. In germline, CDR1 is MNHNS, CDR2 SASEGT. The ends were cut back, 4 bases at V and 4 bases at J, with 16 bases in the middle. This CDR3 reads CASSAPVREGETQYF. The CDR3, as DNA: TGTGCCAGCAGTGCACCGGTCAGGGAAGGAGAGACCCAGTACTTC.

This clone was detected only a few times. The rearrangement joins TRBV10-2 to TRBJ1-1; weak D call: TRBD1 (5 bases). The CDR3 contains 14 residues. Germline lookup yields CDR1 WSHSY and CDR2 SAAADI. V lost 2 bases to trimming and J lost 7 bases, with 14 bases between them. The CDR3 nucleotides read TGCGCCAGCAGTGAGCTTGGACAACTCATTGAAGCTTTCTTT. Protein product: CASSELGQLIEAFF.

Only a few counts were recorded for this clone. V gene TRBV14 combines with J gene TRBJ2-4, with 11 bases that match TRBD2. Germline CDR1 and CDR2: SGHDN and FVKESK. The CDR3 sequence is 14 residues long. V lost 2 bases, J lost 6 bases, and 0 bases stayed unmatched. CDR3 DNA: TGTGCCAGCAGCCAACTAGCGGGAGGAAACATTCAGTACTTC. As protein: CASSQLAGGNIQYF.

The J gene is TRBJ2-4, the V gene TRBV28; perhaps TRBD2 as D (6 bases). Germline V gene sequence: CDR1 MDHEN, CDR2 SYDVKM. Trimming cost V 9 bases and J 0 bases, with 24 bases left between them. CDR3 size: 18 residues. The CDR3 DNA reads as TGTGCCAGAACCCTAGGAGGGGCGACCGTAGTAGCCAAAAACATTCAGTACTTC. The encoded protein is CARTLGGATVVAKNIQYF.

The rearrangement uses TRBV4-3 and TRBJ2-2; D possibly matches TRBD1 or TRBD2 (5 bases each). The CDR3 totals 15 residues. Trimming stripped 6 bases from V and 6 bases from J, with 17 bases between. Looked up from germline, CDR1 is LGHNA and CDR2 is YSLEER. The CDR3 reads CASRKRDLPPGELFF. The CDR3, as DNA: TGCGCCAGCAGAAAAAGGGACCTACCACCCGGGGAGCTGTTTTTT.

CDR3 nucleotide sequence: TGCGCCAGCATCCCGGGACTAGCGGTCACATACACAGATACGCAGTATTTT. Amino acid sequence: CASIPGLAVTYTDTQYF. The chain combines TRBV10-1 with TRBJ2-3, with TRBD2 matching over 11 bases. The CDR3 consists of 17 residues. Germline loops: CDR1 WNHNN, CDR2 SYGVQD (reference sequence). With 7 bases clipped from V and 2 bases from J, the junction kept 11 bases outside the gene matches.

The chain joins TRBV11-2 to TRBJ1-2; tentative D call: TRBD1 (5 bases). Trimming pared 1 base from V and 8 bases from J, leaving 14 bases between. Germline V gene sequence: CDR1 SGHAT, CDR2 FQNNGV. There are 14 residues in the CDR3. CDR3 in amino acids: CASSLGEGLRGYTF. In DNA, the CDR3 is TGTGCCAGCAGCTTAGGGGAGGGGCTAAGGGGCTACACCTTC.

The chain is built from TRBV28 and TRBJ1-1; D is perhaps TRBD1 (5 bases). The ends were cut back, 10 bases at V and 4 bases at J, with 16 bases in the middle. Germline-derived CDR1 and CDR2 are MDHEN and SYDVKM. The CDR3 contains 13 residues. This CDR3 is CATTGRGGTEAFF. The CDR3 DNA reads TGTGCCACCACCGGACGGGGCGGCACTGAAGCTTTCTTT.

This chain uses TRBV6-6 with TRBJ2-1; 9 bases match TRBD2. V lost 0 bases and J lost 5; bases outside the gene matches: 2. The germline gives CDR1 MNHNY, CDR2 SVGAGI (reference sequence). The CDR3 has 15 amino acids. The CDR3 bases are TGTGCCAGCAGTTACTCGACTAGCGGACACAATGAGCAGTTCTTC. The encoded protein is CASSYSTSGHNEQFF.

V and J are TRBV28 and TRBJ1-3, with unresolved D. The CDR3 is made up of 13 amino acids. With 7 bases removed from V and 0 bases from J, the gap between germline ends came to 7 bases. From germline, CDR1 is MDHEN and CDR2 SYDVKM. CDR3 amino acids: CASKVHSGNTIYF. DNA for the CDR3: TGTGCCAGCAAGGTGCACTCTGGAAACACCATATATTTT.

The chain joins TRBV6-1 to TRBJ2-6; TRBD1 matches 7 bases. The CDR3 loop spans 15 amino acids. Germline assignment: CDR1 MNHNS and CDR2 SASEGT. V lost 4 bases and J lost 0; bases outside the gene matches: 0. The CDR3 loop reads CASSGQGSGANVLTF. CDR3 coding DNA: TGTGCCAGCAGTGGACAGGGCTCTGGGGCCAACGTCCTGACTTTC.

The V and J genes are TRBV4-1 and TRBJ1-6; D is perhaps TRBD1 (6 bases). V was cut by 4 bases and J by 6 bases, with 13 bases left in between. The V gene's germline CDR1 is MGHRA and CDR2 YSYEKL. The CDR3 sequence is 15 residues long. CDR3 DNA: TGCGCCAGCAGCCCCCGGACAGAGCTTAATTCACCCCTCCACTTT. It encodes CASSPRTELNSPLHF.

This clone was seen a handful of times. V usage is TRBV19 and J usage is TRBJ2-3; 8 positions agree with TRBD2. The CDR3 has 15 amino acids. The V gene's germline CDR1 is LNHDA and CDR2 SQIVND (reference sequence). J lost 1 base, V lost 4 bases, and 4 bases had no gene match. CDR3 bases: TGTGCCAGTAGTAGTTGGCGGGAGGGCACAGATACGCAGTATTTT. Protein: CASSSWREGTDTQYF.